Listed below are T cell receptor beta chains from one sample, sequenced in a study of T-cell reconstitution after alpha-beta-depleted transplantation in children. TCRdb fed the PCR reads into MiXCR, producing one record per CDR3 protein. The sample consists of around 600,000 distinct CDR3 sequences, approximately 15% of them appearing once. This specimen was PBMCs from the stem cell graft donor, taken from the stem cell graft. These receptors came from a human donor who donated a stem cell graft to a child with acute myeloid leukemia. CDR3s include the opening cysteine and the closing phenylalanine or tryptophan. A D gene is named only where the DNA matches it firmly. The listing skips clone size in some rows; elsewhere it reads once, few, many or a size class.

14 | TRBJ1-1 | TRBD1 | TRBV5-1 | - | TGCGCCAGCAGCTTTAGACAGGGAGATACTGAAGCTTTCTTT | CASSFRQGDTEAFF
11 | TRBJ2-7 | - | TRBV29-1 | many | TGCAGCGTTGAAAACTCCTACGAGCAGTACTTC | CSVENSYEQYF
17 | TRBJ2-3 | TRBD1 | TRBV12-3/TRBV12-4 | - | TGTGCCAGCAGTACATACAGGGGGCGAGGCCTCACAGATACGCAGTATTTT | CASSTYRGRGLTDTQYF
15 | TRBJ1-5 | - | TRBV20-1 | - | TGCAGTGCTAGAACTGGGGTGGGGGCCAATCAGCCCCAGCATTTT | CSARTGVGANQPQHF
14 | TRBJ2-3 | - | TRBV5-1 | - | TGCGCCAGCGGGTTCGGGATATACACAGATACGCAGTATTTT | CASGFGIYTDTQYF
11 | TRBJ2-3 | - | TRBV12-3/TRBV12-4 | many | TGTGCCAGCACCCCAGGCGGTACGCAGTATTTT | CASTPGGTQYF
14 | TRBJ2-1 | TRBD1 | TRBV28 | - | TGTGCCAGCAGGACCGGGACAGGGGGAAGGGAGCAGTTCTTC | CASRTGTGGREQFF
11 | TRBJ2-1 | - | TRBV5-5 | - | TGTGCCAGCACTACTAGTCAGGATCAGTTCTTC | CASTTSQDQFF
12 | TRBJ2-5 | - | TRBV29-1 | many | TGCAGCGTTGAGGACCCTCGGGAGACCCAGTACTTC | CSVEDPRETQYF
15 | TRBJ1-2 | TRBD1 | TRBV4-1 | - | TGCGCCAGCAGCCAAGGGACAGGGGCTTACTATGGCTACACCTTC | CASSQGTGAYYGYTF
13 | TRBJ2-1 | - | TRBV29-1 | many | TGCAGCGTCACAGGTCTAGGTGGGAATGAGCAGTTCTTC | CSVTGLGGNEQFF
17 | TRBJ1-1 | - | TRBV20-1 | few | TGCAGTGCTAGAGACCTGGGGGGAGGGGGAGTGAATACTGAAGCTTTCTTT | CSARDLGGGGVNTEAFF
12 | TRBJ2-2 | - | TRBV7-2 | - | TGTGCCCGAGGGGCGGGGACCGGGGAGCTGTTTTTT | CARGAGTGELFF
14 | TRBJ1-5 | - | TRBV15 | few | TGTGCCACCAGCTTATCGGTCGCCAATCAGCCCCAGCATTTT | CATSLSVANQPQHF
16 | TRBJ1-6 | TRBD1 | TRBV20-1 | many | TGCAGTGCTACCAGAATGGACGGGACAGTTGGTTCACCCCTCCACTTT | CSATRMDGTVGSPLHF
16 | TRBJ2-3 | - | TRBV21-1 | few | TGTGCCAGCAGCCTGGGACTAGCGGGGGACACAGATACGCAGTATTTT | CASSLGLAGDTDTQYF
13 | TRBJ2-1 | - | TRBV20-1 | few | TGCAGTGCTAGGTACAGGCTCTACAATGAGCAGTTCTTC | CSARYRLYNEQFF